Shown below are 3 T cell receptor beta chains from a single sample sequenced in a study of blood T cell repertoires in COVID-19. Measured with immunoSEQ multiplex PCR; TCRdb has only the in-frame clones, and not every one. The sample holds about 200,000 clones, about 91% seen once. What was sequenced was peripheral blood. All receptors derive from a man aged 25-45 years with acute or convalescent COVID-19.

The genes are TRBV30 and TRBJ2-3; D is perhaps TRBD1 (6 bases). The V gene lost 0 bases and the J gene lost 2 bases, with 21 bases spanning the gap. Germline loops: CDR1 GTSNPN, CDR2 SVGIG (reference sequence). The CDR3 consists of 18 residues. The CDR3 bases are TGTGCCTGGAGTGTACTAGGGCAATGGGGACAACTCACAGATACGCAGTATTTT. This codes for CAWSVLGQWGQLTDTQYF.

This chain links TRBV27 with TRBJ1-2, with TRBD1 matching over 8 bases. Germline V gene data show CDR1 as MNHEY and CDR2 as SMNVEV (reference sequence). Unmatched junction bases numbered 10, after V lost 8 bases and J lost 8 bases. The CDR3 has 13 residues. Written as DNA, the CDR3 is TGTGCCAGCTTCGGGACAGGTCCGAAGGGCTACACCTTC. Its translation: CASFGTGPKGYTF.

V is TRBV4-1 and J is TRBJ1-2, with 7 bases fitting TRBD1. There are 15 residues in the CDR3. V shed 0 bases, J shed 7 bases, and the junction held 8 bases outside the gene matches. The germline V gene has CDR1 MGHRA and CDR2 YSYEKL. The CDR3 here is CASSQEAGTDGGYTF. In DNA, the CDR3 is TGCGCCAGCAGCCAAGAGGCCGGGACAGATGGTGGCTACACCTTC.